A single sample is the source of the 17 T cell receptor beta chains below, sequenced in a study of shared clonotypes between healthy human individuals (dated by TCRdb to about 2020). The library was generated by the immunoSEQ multiplex PCR assay. This immuneACCESS table, as held by TCRdb, lists in-frame sequences with V and J called but not all clones. Of the missing ones, under half trace to an unresolved V gene in checked studies; the others have no known cause. A total of around 500,000 clones appear in this sample, approximately 79% of them only once. The ten biggest clones cover approximately 12% of the sample. Sequencing was done on a sample of PBMCs. The receptors originated from a woman aged 40 to 50 in good health. Some clones in this sample may be carry-over from other donors' samples.

The chain combines TRBV19 with TRBJ1-3; weak D call: TRBD1 (6 bases). Germline CDR1 LNHDA, CDR2 SQIVND (reference sequence). The CDR3 loop spans 14 amino acids. V shed 5 bases and J shed 3 bases, with 11 bases lying between them. CDR3 protein: CASSPQGGGNTIYF. The CDR3 DNA reads TGTGCCAGTAGTCCACAGGGAGGTGGAAACACCATATATTTT.

The chain combines TRBV18 with TRBJ1-1, with TRBD1 as a possible D gene (6 bases). The V gene's germline CDR1 is KGHSH and CDR2 LQKENI. The CDR3 loop spans 16 amino acids. V was pared by 3 bases and J by 4 bases, with 18 bases between. The CDR3: CASSPPTGTITTEAFF. As DNA, the CDR3 is TGTGCCAGCTCACCCCCAACCGGGACAATAACCACTGAAGCTTTCTTT.

This clone has only one observation. The chain links TRBV12-2 to TRBJ2-5; TRBD2 is the table's D call, not checked against the DNA. The DNA matches TRBJ2-7 better at its end, which makes the J call doubtful. TRBV12-2 is annotated as a pseudogene. The CDR3 covers 17 residues. CDR3 sequence (DNA): TGTGCAAGTCGCTTAGCGCTTCTAGCGGGAGTTTGGTACGAGCAGTACTTC. It is translated as CASRLALLAGVWYEQYF.

V is TRBV19 and J is TRBJ2-2; 9 nucleotides align to TRBD1. CDR1 and CDR2 from the germline V gene are LNHDA and SQIVND (reference sequence). Trimming took 5 bases from V and 5 from J; bases not matched to a gene: 6. This CDR3 comprises 15 residues. In DNA, the CDR3 is TGTGCCAGTAGTTTGACAGGGGGTTTTACCGGGGAGCTGTTTTTT. Translated: CASSLTGGFTGELFF.

This clone was counted once. The chain uses TRBV2 and TRBJ2-7; either TRBD1 or TRBD2 may supply D (7 bases each). CDR1 is SNHLY and CDR2 is FYNNEI in the germline V gene. The CDR3 runs 14 residues. V lost 9 bases and J 4 bases, leaving 19 bases between the germline ends. Here the CDR3 reads CARRAGGGPYEQYF. For the CDR3, the DNA is TGTGCCAGAAGGGCAGGGGGGGGCCCGTACGAGCAGTACTTC.

The chain employs TRBV18 and TRBJ2-7, with 10 bases that match TRBD1. Germline V lookup: CDR1 KGHSH, CDR2 LQKENI. V was pared by 3 bases and J by 6 bases, with 5 bases of the junction left unmatched. This CDR3 contains 14 residues. CDR3 residues: CASSPGTGVSEQYF. CDR3 in DNA: TGTGCCAGCTCACCCGGGACAGGGGTCTCCGAGCAGTACTTC.

The rearrangement links TRBV10-3 to TRBJ2-5; no clear D. The CDR3 totals 12 residues. The V and J ends lost 2 bases and 5 bases respectively, with 6 bases between them. CDR1 and CDR2 (germline): ENHRY, SYGVKD. The CDR3 protein is CAISEDGETQYF. The CDR3 DNA sequence: TGTGCCATCAGTGAGGACGGGGAGACCCAGTACTTC.

The chain joins TRBV30 to TRBJ1-6, with a tentative D call TRBD1 (5 bases). CDR3 size: 14 residues. Germline V gene lookup returns CDR1 GTSNPN and CDR2 SVGIG (reference sequence). Trimming stripped 3 bases from V and 6 bases from J, with 12 bases between. CDR3 region: CAWRGRVSNSPLHF. The CDR3 nucleotides are TGTGCCTGGAGGGGCAGGGTATCTAATTCACCCCTCCACTTT.

The chain has TRBV5-1 and TRBJ1-2; no reliable D call. Germline V gives CDR1 SGHRS, CDR2 YFSETQ. V was clipped by 0 bases and J by 8 bases, with 17 bases between them. The CDR3 is made up of 15 amino acids. In DNA, the CDR3 is TGCGCCAGCAGCTTGGGGGCCGCGGACCCCCGGGGCTACACCTTC. The encoded protein is CASSLGAADPRGYTF.

This CDR3 is CASSLGQGTTDTQYF. CDR3 coding DNA: TGTGCCAGCAGCCTCGGACAGGGGACCACAGATACGCAGTATTTT. The chain uses TRBV6-1 and TRBJ2-3; 9 bases agree with TRBD1. Looked up from germline, CDR1 is MNHNS and CDR2 is SASEGT. The CDR3 is 15 amino acids. Losses at the gene ends were 6 bases for V and 2 bases for J; bases not matched to a gene: 6.

Concerning this clone: An end of the junction does not agree with germline; a read error may underlie this. This rearrangement joins TRBV7-7 to TRBJ2-5; the D gene is possibly TRBD2 (6 bases). Germline CDR1 SSHAT, CDR2 FNYEAQ (reference sequence). This CDR3 contains 13 residues. The CDR3 DNA is TGTGCTAGCAGCCTGCAGGAGGGTGAGACCCAGTACTTC. The encoded protein is CASSLQEGETQYF.

The chain is built from TRBV18 and TRBJ1-1; 7 bases align to TRBD1. Losses at the gene ends were 4 bases for V and 5 bases for J; bases not matched to a gene: 10. CDR1 and CDR2 (germline): KGHSH, LQKENI. This CDR3 comprises 15 residues. DNA of the CDR3: TGTGCCAGCTCACGAGACCCAGGGGGGTGGACTGAAGCTTTCTTT. It is translated as CASSRDPGGWTEAFF.

With respect to this clone: Different DNA sequences within this sample yield the same CDR3. This chain joins TRBV2 and TRBJ2-2, with 13 bases lining up with TRBD2. Per germline, CDR1 SNHLY and CDR2 FYNNEI. V was pared by 6 bases and J by 4 bases, with 2 bases of the junction left unmatched. The length of the CDR3 is 15 residues. The CDR3 DNA follows: TGTGCCAGCAGAGGACTAGCGGGAGTCACCGGGGAGCTGTTTTTT. Translating gives CASRGLAGVTGELFF.

CDR3 loop: CASSKREEGEQFF. The CDR3 DNA follows: TGTGCCAGCAGCAAGCGGGAGGAAGGTGAGCAGTTCTTC. The chain couples TRBV5-4 to TRBJ2-1; 9 bases fit TRBD2. CDR1 and CDR2 (germline): SGHNT, YYREEE (reference sequence). This CDR3 is 13 amino acids long. V trimming: 4 bases; J trimming: 9 bases; junction bases outside the gene matches: 5.

The J gene is TRBJ2-3, the V gene TRBV5-4; 7 bases align to TRBD2. Per germline, CDR1 SGHNT and CDR2 YYREEE (reference sequence). This CDR3 comprises 16 residues. V lost 3 bases to trimming and J lost 2 bases; unmatched junction nucleotides: 9. The CDR3 coding sequence is TGTGCCAGCAGCTCCGGAAGCGGGGTTTACACAGATACGCAGTATTTT. Protein product: CASSSGSGVYTDTQYF.

V usage is TRBV18 and J usage is TRBJ1-2; no clear D gene. In germline, CDR1 is KGHSH, CDR2 LQKENI. Trimming cost V 6 bases and J 6 bases, with 20 bases left between them. The CDR3 is made up of 15 amino acids. CDR3 nucleotide sequence: TGTGCCAGCTCCCCAAGGACCGAGATTGAGGATGGCTACACCTTC. Translation gives CASSPRTEIEDGYTF.

The rearrangement joins TRBV30 to TRBJ1-6; D ambiguous. V was clipped by 4 bases and J by 7 bases, with 5 bases between them. CDR1 GTSNPN and CDR2 SVGIG come from the germline V gene (reference sequence). This CDR3 spans 11 amino acids. The CDR3 protein is CAWKRNSPLHF. The CDR3 DNA is TGTGCCTGGAAGCGGAATTCACCCCTCCACTTT.